A selection of T cell receptor beta chains follows, all from one sample in a study of T cell responses to AZD1222 COVID-19 vaccine. Sequencing used immunoSEQ multiplex PCR; TCRdb keeps in-frame clones, though not all of them. In the table there are some 190,000 clones, around nine tenths of which are singletons. The sample was peripheral blood, taken on day 0 of AZD1222 vaccination. The receptors come from an adult in good health. Both conserved end residues are part of each CDR3. The order of the fields is clone size, D gene, V gene, J gene, CDR3 protein, CDR3 DNA. D genes are given only for firm matches. Only some rows state a clone size, as once, few, many or a class for expanded clones.

size: -; D: TRBD2; V: TRBV28; J: TRBJ2-7; CDR3: CASSFGGVYPYEQYF; DNA: TGTGCCAGCAGTTTTGGGGGGGTGTACCCCTACGAGCAGTACTTC
size: -; D: -; V: TRBV11-2; J: TRBJ1-6; CDR3: CASSQGVANSPLHF; DNA: TGTGCCAGCAGCCAGGGTGTAGCTAATTCACCCCTCCACTTT
size: -; D: -; V: TRBV6-5; J: TRBJ1-2; CDR3: CASAGTGTGGYTF; DNA: TGTGCCAGCGCCGGGACGGGTACGGGTGGCTACACCTTC
size: -; D: -; V: TRBV3-1/TRBV3-2; J: TRBJ1-1; CDR3: CASSQSGQGQAFF; DNA: TGTGCCAGCAGCCAATCCGGGCAGGGCCAAGCTTTCTTT
size: -; D: -; V: TRBV3-1/TRBV3-2; J: TRBJ1-6; CDR3: CASSQELEPLHF; DNA: TGTGCCAGCAGCCAAGAGTTAGAACCCCTCCACTTT
size: -; D: -; V: TRBV4-3; J: TRBJ2-3; CDR3: CASSQEGGDTQYF; DNA: TGCGCCAGCAGCCAAGAAGGCGGAGATACGCAGTATTTT
size: -; D: TRBD1; V: TRBV4-1; J: TRBJ2-5; CDR3: CASSHITGAETQYF; DNA: TGCGCCAGCAGCCATATCACAGGGGCAGAGACCCAGTACTTC
size: -; D: TRBD1; V: TRBV24-1; J: TRBJ2-4; CDR3: CATSEPDRGRAKNIQYF; DNA: TGTGCCACCAGTGAGCCCGACAGGGGGCGGGCCAAAAACATTCAGTACTTC
size: -; D: TRBD1; V: TRBV24-1; J: TRBJ2-5; CDR3: CATSTGAQETQYF; DNA: TGTGCCACTTCGACAGGGGCTCAAGAGACCCAGTACTTC
size: -; D: TRBD1; V: TRBV28; J: TRBJ2-1; CDR3: CASRGQGSPNEQFF; DNA: TGTGCCAGCAGGGGACAGGGGTCCCCCAATGAGCAGTTCTTC
size: -; D: -; V: TRBV10-2; J: TRBJ2-3; CDR3: CASSELFTDTQYF; DNA: TGCGCCAGCAGTGAGCTATTCACAGATACGCAGTATTTT
size: -; D: -; V: TRBV6-5; J: TRBJ1-2; CDR3: CASNQGGVDYGYTF; DNA: TGTGCCAGCAACCAAGGGGGGGTGGACTATGGCTACACCTTC
size: -; D: TRBD1; V: TRBV6-5; J: TRBJ1-1; CDR3: CASRNRDRASEAFF; DNA: TGTGCCAGCAGAAACAGGGACAGGGCTTCTGAAGCTTTCTTT
size: -; D: TRBD2; V: TRBV5-1; J: TRBJ2-3; CDR3: CASSLEAGGRTDTQYF; DNA: TGCGCCAGCAGCTTGGAGGCGGGGGGCCGCACAGATACGCAGTATTTT
size: -; D: TRBD1; V: TRBV2; J: TRBJ2-7; CDR3: CASRPGQGPYEQYF; DNA: TGTGCCAGCAGACCGGGACAGGGGCCTTACGAGCAGTACTTC
size: -; D: -; V: TRBV5-4; J: TRBJ1-2; CDR3: CASSLQDPTYGYTF; DNA: TGTGCCAGCAGCTTGCAGGACCCTACCTATGGCTACACCTTC
size: -; D: -; V: TRBV19; J: TRBJ1-2; CDR3: CASSLQGRNYGYTF; DNA: TGTGCCAGTAGTCTACAGGGCCGGAACTATGGCTACACCTTC
size: -; D: -; V: TRBV7-9; J: TRBJ2-2; CDR3: CASPLKSPSTGGELFF; DNA: TGTGCCAGCCCCTTAAAGTCTCCCTCGACGGGCGGGGAGCTGTTTTTT
size: -; D: -; V: TRBV7-8; J: TRBJ1-1; CDR3: CASSLIGGDSEAFF; DNA: TGTGCCAGCAGCTTAATCGGGGGAGATTCTGAAGCTTTCTTT
size: -; D: -; V: TRBV27; J: TRBJ1-6; CDR3: CASSLSSTGGNSPLHF; DNA: TGTGCCAGCAGTTTATCCAGTACAGGAGGCAATTCACCCCTCCACTTT
size: -; D: -; V: TRBV6-1; J: TRBJ2-2; CDR3: CASRTKTGELFF; DNA: TGTGCCAGCAGGACAAAAACCGGGGAGCTGTTTTTT
size: -; D: -; V: TRBV7-9; J: TRBJ1-2; CDR3: CASSRGDTYGYTF; DNA: TGTGCCAGCAGCCGCGGGGACACCTATGGCTACACCTTC
size: once; D: -; V: TRBV20-1; J: TRBJ2-7; CDR3: CSASGSTYEQYF; DNA: TGCAGTGCTAGTGGCAGTACCTACGAGCAGTACTTC
size: -; D: -; V: TRBV6-5; J: TRBJ1-1; CDR3: CASNRGAEAFF; DNA: TGTGCCAGCAATAGGGGGGCAGAAGCTTTCTTT
size: -; D: -; V: TRBV7-9; J: TRBJ2-7; CDR3: CASSARSSYEQYF; DNA: TGTGCCAGCAGCGCAAGGAGCTCCTACGAGCAGTACTTC
size: -; D: -; V: TRBV21-1; J: TRBJ1-1; CDR3: CASRRVAEAFF; DNA: TGTGCCAGCAGGAGGGTCGCTGAAGCTTTCTTT
size: -; D: -; V: TRBV9; J: TRBJ1-2; CDR3: CASSVEGIGYTF; DNA: TGTGCCAGCAGCGTAGAGGGGATTGGCTACACCTTC
size: -; D: TRBD2; V: TRBV5-1; J: TRBJ2-1; CDR3: CASSFSTSGGYEQFF; DNA: TGCGCCAGCAGCTTTTCGACTAGCGGGGGCTATGAGCAGTTCTTC
size: -; D: -; V: TRBV6-1; J: TRBJ2-4; CDR3: CASSERKGYQYF; DNA: TGTGCCAGCAGTGAACGGAAAGGGTATCAGTACTTC
size: -; D: -; V: TRBV7-9; J: TRBJ1-4; CDR3: CASSLANGGVIEKLFF; DNA: TGTGCCAGCAGCTTAGCAAATGGGGGAGTGATTGAAAAACTGTTTTTT
size: -; D: -; V: TRBV7-9; J: TRBJ2-7; CDR3: CASSLAGLPEQYF; DNA: TGTGCCAGCAGCTTAGCGGGCCTCCCAGAGCAGTACTTC
size: -; D: -; V: TRBV2; J: TRBJ1-3; CDR3: CASSDRLPGSGNTIYF; DNA: TGTGCCAGCAGTGACAGACTCCCCGGCTCTGGAAACACCATATATTTT
size: -; D: -; V: TRBV7-2; J: TRBJ1-5; CDR3: CASSLLRGNQPQHF; DNA: TGTGCCAGCAGCTTATTACGGGGCAATCAGCCCCAGCATTTT
size: -; D: TRBD1; V: TRBV11-2; J: TRBJ1-1; CDR3: CASSLGGTGSWEAFF; DNA: TGTGCCAGCAGCTTAGGTGGGACAGGGAGTTGGGAAGCTTTCTTT
size: -; D: TRBD2; V: TRBV11-2; J: TRBJ2-7; CDR3: CASSLSRGTSYEQYF; DNA: TGTGCCAGCAGCTTATCGCGGGGGACCTCGTACGAGCAGTACTTC
size: -; D: -; V: TRBV6-5; J: TRBJ2-7; CDR3: CASSPRDSSYEQYF; DNA: TGTGCCAGCAGTCCGCGGGACAGTTCCTACGAGCAGTACTTC
size: -; D: -; V: TRBV5-1; J: TRBJ1-2; CDR3: CASSLPPNDYGYTF; DNA: TGCGCCAGCAGCTTGCCCCCAAACGACTATGGCTACACCTTC
size: once; D: -; V: TRBV4-3; J: TRBJ1-4; CDR3: CASSQGATSGEKLFF; DNA: TGCGCCAGCAGCCAGGGAGCCACATCGGGCGAAAAACTGTTTTTT
size: -; D: -; V: TRBV2; J: TRBJ1-1; CDR3: CASSEPGGGTEAFF; DNA: TGTGCCAGCAGTGAACCCGGAGGGGGCACTGAAGCTTTCTTT
size: once; D: TRBD2; V: TRBV27; J: TRBJ2-3; CDR3: CASSLRVGLARTDTQYF; DNA: TGTGCCAGCAGTTTACGGGTGGGACTAGCGAGAACAGATACGCAGTATTTT
size: -; D: -; V: TRBV2; J: TRBJ1-4; CDR3: CASSAGTLGEKLFF; DNA: TGTGCCAGCAGCGCCGGGACACTAGGTGAAAAACTGTTTTTT
size: -; D: TRBD1; V: TRBV28; J: TRBJ1-2; CDR3: CASSPYAGTGANYGYTF; DNA: TGTGCCAGCAGTCCGTATGCGGGGACAGGAGCAAACTATGGCTACACCTTC
size: once; D: -; V: TRBV6-5; J: TRBJ2-2; CDR3: CASSYATANTGELFF; DNA: TGTGCCAGCAGTTACGCGACGGCCAACACCGGGGAGCTGTTTTTT
size: few; D: -; V: TRBV10-3; J: TRBJ2-1; CDR3: CAISGVISYNEQFF; DNA: TGTGCCATCAGCGGGGTCATTTCCTACAATGAGCAGTTCTTC
size: -; D: TRBD1; V: TRBV7-9; J: TRBJ2-2; CDR3: CASSSQDRGRITGELFF; DNA: TGTGCCAGCAGCTCCCAGGACAGGGGGCGGATCACCGGGGAGCTGTTTTTT
size: -; D: TRBD1; V: TRBV20-1; J: TRBJ2-5; CDR3: CSASEGQGEETQYF; DNA: TGCAGTGCTAGTGAGGGACAGGGCGAGGAGACCCAGTACTTC